This T cell receptor (beta chain) is drawn from a study of cytomegalovirus exposure and HLA in healthy donors. Comment on this clone: Its target is unknown.

PCR amplification relied on 60 Vbeta primers (plus 13 Jbeta primers). Libraries were prepared by immunoSEQ multiplex PCR; TCRdb keeps only in-frame clonotypes and omits some of them. Here the sample spans just over 150,000 clones, under 75% being singletons. Study conclusions and caveats: Prior analysis indicated that the majority of TCR beta V segments exhibited productivity approximately 87% or approximately 30% of the time.

The clonotype originates from a man in his forties in good health and CMV-seropositive. Sequencing was performed on PBMCs.

CDR3 nucleotides: TGCGCCAGCAGCCTCGACAGATACGAGCAGTACTTC. It yields the protein CASSLDRYEQYF. This chain joins TRBV4-1 and TRBJ2-5; possibly TRBD1 for D (5 bases). The J call is doubtful: the DNA matches TRBJ2-7 better. CDR1 MGHRA and CDR2 YSYEKL come from the germline V gene. CDR3 size: 12 residues.